This is a list of T cell receptor beta chains from one sample in a study of memory CD4+ T cells and cytomegalovirus serostatus. Produced via immunoSEQ multiplex PCR; TCRdb's table is partial and in-frame only. In the table there are 61,000 or so clones, over 60% of which are singletons. The sample consisted of memory CD4+ T cells from blood. These receptors all stem from an adult in good health and CMV-seronegative. Some clones in this sample may be carry-over from other donors' samples. CDR3s include the opening cysteine and the closing phenylalanine or tryptophan. D genes are given only for firm matches.

TRBV7-9	TRBJ1-5	TRBD1	CASSKGTGGFQPQHF
TRBV2	TRBJ1-1	TRBD1	CASTGQGIEGAFF
TRBV19	TRBJ2-1	TRBD2	CASSSTSGRYNEQFF
TRBV15	TRBJ2-1	TRBD2	CATSRGRGKVVEQFF
TRBV7-9	TRBJ2-6	.	CASSLKGGVSGANVLTF
TRBV7-3	TRBJ2-1	.	CASSLSSGTGDNEQFF
TRBV10-3	TRBJ2-7	.	CAISESAQRSSYEQYF
TRBV5-6	TRBJ2-5	.	CASSSGDSRGETQYF
TRBV5-1	TRBJ1-1	.	CASSFGSDLNTEAFF
TRBV30	TRBJ2-2	.	CAWSNWEDGELFF
TRBV7-2	TRBJ2-3	.	CASSSSGDTQYF
TRBV25-1	TRBJ2-1	TRBD2	CASSDPKRGPYNEQFF
TRBV28	TRBJ1-5	.	CASRIGQGNQPQHF
TRBV29-1	TRBJ2-5	TRBD1	CSANRGSQETQYF
TRBV30	TRBJ1-5	.	CAWSRFGNQPQHF
TRBV5-1	TRBJ2-2	TRBD2	CASSNSGEYTGELFF
TRBV30	TRBJ2-3	.	CAWSKKVITDTQYF
TRBV7-2	TRBJ1-1	.	CASSFSAGVPEAFF
TRBV2	TRBJ1-2	.	CASSGGSYGYTF
TRBV10-3	TRBJ1-2	TRBD1	CAISGTGTLNYGYTF
TRBV10-2	TRBJ1-2	TRBD1	CASTSGGARYGYTF
TRBV11-3	TRBJ2-2	TRBD2	CASRGLAGTGELFF
TRBV5-5	TRBJ1-5	.	CASSLEAQGRQPQHF
TRBV18	TRBJ1-2	TRBD1	CASSRDRGQGYTF
TRBV6-5	TRBJ2-5	.	CASSYSGRRETQYF
TRBV19	TRBJ1-1	.	CASSLGQMNTEAFF
TRBV5-1	TRBJ2-5	.	CASSISVETQYF
TRBV7-9	TRBJ2-1	TRBD2	CASSLGAGDTNEQFF
TRBV7-4	TRBJ1-2	TRBD1	CASSWDSGYYTF
TRBV30	TRBJ1-2	.	CAWSPRRGPTEGYTF
TRBV6-5	TRBJ1-1	.	CASTRGSRAGTEAFF
TRBV5-1	TRBJ1-2	.	CASSLEPRVGGYTF
TRBV5-6	TRBJ2-7	TRBD1	CASARGQLYEQYF
TRBV7-3	TRBJ2-7	TRBD2	CASSLSRTSGYDEQYF
TRBV30	TRBJ2-3	.	CAWSGRGTQYF